These 11 T cell receptor beta chains came from one sample sequenced in a study of radiotherapy plus CTLA-4 blockade in lung cancer. Profiled with immunoSEQ multiplex PCR; TCRdb holds only in-frame clones, not every one. The data contain about 31,000 clones, approximately 78% of them seen just once; the ten biggest clones take up 7.5%. The sequencing used peripheral blood, collected from a patient treated with radiotherapy plus ipilimumab. These receptor sequences come from a human donor with non-small cell lung cancer who had stable disease on radiotherapy plus ipilimumab.

The gene calls are TRBV27 and TRBJ2-7; D may be TRBD2 (5 bases). There are 15 residues in the CDR3. CDR1 and CDR2 (germline): MNHEY, SMNVEV (reference sequence). V was pared by 5 bases and J by 3 bases, with 17 bases between. CDR3 nucleotide sequence: TGTGCCAGCAGTCCAACCGGAGGACCAATCTACGAGCAGTACGTC. Its protein product is CASSPTGGPIYEQYV.

V usage is TRBV6-6 and J usage is TRBJ2-5, with TRBD2 matching 11 bases. Losses at the gene ends were 2 bases for V and 4 bases for J; bases not matched to a gene: 6. This CDR3 comprises 16 residues. Germline V CDR1 and CDR2: MNHNY, SVGAGI (reference sequence). The CDR3 DNA reads TGTGCCAGCAGTTACGGGCTAGCGGGGGGCGCAGAGACCCAGTACTTC. Its translation is CASSYGLAGGAETQYF.

The J gene is TRBJ2-5, the V gene TRBV5-8; D might be TRBD1 (7 bases). The length of the CDR3 is 16 residues. Looked up from germline, CDR1 is SGHTS and CDR2 is YDEGEE. V lost 6 bases, J lost 1 base, and 19 bases lay in between. CDR3 region: CASTGGPGSFQETQYF. The CDR3 bases are TGTGCCAGCACAGGGGGGCCCGGCTCATTCCAAGAGACCCAGTACTTC. Based on the CDR3 plus reference TRBV5-8 and TRBJ2-5, the full variable domain is EAGVTQSPTHLIKTRGQQATLRCSPISGHTSVYWYQQALGLGLQFLLWYDEGEERNRGNFPPRFSGRQFPNYSSELNVNALELEDSALYLCASTGGPGSFQETQYFGPGTRLLVL.

The V call is TRBV27, the J call TRBJ1-1; possible D gene TRBD1, 5 bases. The CDR3 is made up of 13 amino acids. V gave up 5 bases and J gave up 4 bases, with 11 bases separating them. The germline CDR1 and CDR2 sequences are MNHEY and SMNVEV (reference sequence). The CDR3 protein is CASSRGPGTEAFF. The CDR3 coding sequence is TGTGCCAGCAGTAGGGGCCCTGGCACTGAAGCTTTCTTT.

The chain links TRBV7-2 to TRBJ1-2; 10 bases align to TRBD1. CDR3 size: 15 residues. Germline CDR1 and CDR2: SGHTA and FQGNSA. The junction had 6 bases not matched to a gene; V was cut back by 0 bases and J by 8 bases. The CDR3 DNA follows: TGTGCCAGCAGCTTAGCAAGGACAGGGGGGTCCGGCTACACCTTC. Its protein product is CASSLARTGGSGYTF.

The V call is TRBV6-1, the J call TRBJ2-7, with 8 bases lining up with TRBD1. Germline V gene lookup returns CDR1 MNHNS and CDR2 SASEGT. After removal of 5 bases from V and 5 bases from J, the junction contained 8 bases not matched to a gene. The CDR3 is 14 residues long. The CDR3 region is CASSLGQGPHEQYF. CDR3 bases: TGTGCCAGCAGTTTAGGACAGGGACCCCACGAGCAGTACTTC.

This rearrangement joins TRBV5-4 to TRBJ2-7; possible D gene TRBD1, 6 bases. The CDR3 runs 12 residues. In germline, CDR1 is SGHNT, CDR2 YYREEE (reference sequence). V gave up 3 bases and J gave up 3 bases, with 7 bases separating them. In DNA, the CDR3 is TGTGCCAGCAGCTGGGACAACTACGAGCAGTACGTC. This sequence encodes CASSWDNYEQYV.

The sample holds one count of this clone. This chain uses TRBV6-1 with TRBJ1-2, with D possibly TRBD1 on 5 matching bases. V lost 2 bases to trimming and J lost 8 bases, with 15 bases between them. The CDR3 spans 14 residues. Per germline, CDR1 MNHNS and CDR2 SASEGT. Here the CDR3 reads CASSEMGEAAGYTF. As DNA, the CDR3 is TGTGCCAGCAGTGAAATGGGGGAGGCTGCGGGCTACACCTTC.

The sample holds a few counts of this clone. The V and J genes are TRBV7-8 and TRBJ1-5; weak D call: TRBD1 (6 bases). Trimming cost V 0 bases and J 3 bases, with 12 bases left between them. Germline CDR1 and CDR2: SGHVS and FQNEAQ. The CDR3 contains 16 residues. Here the CDR3 DNA reads TGTGCCAGCAGCTTAGCTGGGGGCAGTCTCAATCAGCCCCAGCATTTT. Amino acids: CASSLAGGSLNQPQHF.

V gene TRBV5-6 combines with J gene TRBJ1-2; D gene uncertain. The V end lost 0 bases, the J end lost 3 bases, and 9 bases lay between the germline ends. This CDR3 has 14 amino acids. Looked up from germline, CDR1 is SGHDT and CDR2 is YYEEEE. CDR3 nucleotide sequence: TGTGCCAGCAGCTTGGGGAGGAATCACTATGGCTACACCTTC. This encodes CASSLGRNHYGYTF.

The V gene is TRBV6-1, the J gene TRBJ1-4; 7 nucleotides line up with TRBD1. Trimming cost V 5 bases and J 3 bases; bases outside gene matches: 3. Germline loops: CDR1 MNHNS, CDR2 SASEGT. The CDR3 is 14 amino acids. In nucleotides, the CDR3 is TGTGCCAGCAGTTCAGGGGGGGCTAATGAAAAACTGTTTTTT. It codes for CASSSGGANEKLFF.